This TCR beta chain originates from a study of CD8 T cells in ankylosing spondylitis. Molecular-barcoded quantitative 5'-RACE produced these TCR beta libraries. TCRdb redid the calling of the 5' RACE reads with MiXCR, one entry per CDR3 protein. The sample records around 540,000 distinct CDR3 sequences, about 13% being singletons. About this clonotype itself: Its antigen is undetermined.

Notes on the study in general: What appeared characteristic of ankylosing spondylitis blood was a TCR beta motif of fewer than ten highly homologous variants. As for the disease-linked clones, they showed a CD8+ phenotype and occurred at relatively low frequencies in peripheral blood. Some of the motif variants had earlier been found in reactive arthritis patients' fluid and blood.

This CDR3 has 13 residues. The germline gives CDR1 SQVTM, CDR2 ANQGSEA. Trimming removed 6 bases from V and 4 bases from J; junction bases left unmatched: 4. The chain carries TRBV29-1 and TRBJ2-2; 8 bases line up with TRBD1. The sample was blood, either unsorted or a sorted T cell fraction (not recorded which). This TCR was recovered from a male donor with ankylosing spondylitis. The CDR3 DNA reads as TGCAGCGTCACGGACAGGGCCACCGGGGAGCTGTTTTTT. Translation: CSVTDRATGELFF.